Presented here are 20 T cell receptor beta chains from one specimen sequenced in a study of T cell responses to AZD1222 COVID-19 vaccine (dated by TCRdb to about 2021). This sample's time point label indicates: about 28 days (+/-7) after the second vaccine dose. The receptor library was made with the immunoSEQ multiplex PCR assay. TCRdb's version of the immuneACCESS table is confined to in-frame rearrangements and falls short of the full clone set. An unresolved V gene accounts for under half of the shortfall where checked; the remainder is of unknown origin. Present in this sample are 85,000 or so clones, just over 85% of which were seen just once. The ten most abundant clones make up 5.6% of the sample. This material consisted of peripheral blood, taken 28 days after the second AZD1222 dose. The receptor set was obtained from an adult who received the AZD1222 COVID-19 vaccine.

The chain joins TRBV19 to TRBJ2-2; D may be TRBD1 (5 bases). Trimming removed 2 bases at V and 4 bases at J, with 11 bases between. This CDR3 is built from 15 residues. Germline values: CDR1 LNHDA, CDR2 SQIVND (reference sequence). The CDR3 here is CASSIRQSSTGELFF. The CDR3 region has the DNA TGTGCCAGTAGTATAAGACAGAGTTCCACCGGGGAGCTGTTTTTT. Complete variable domain (other parts from reference TRBV19 and TRBJ2-2): DGGITQSPKYLFRKEGQNVTLSCEQNLNHDAMYWYRQDPGQGLRLIYYSQIVNDFQKGDIAEGYSVSREKKESFPLTVTSAQKNPTAFYLCASSIRQSSTGELFFGEGSRLTVL.

CDR3 amino acids: CASSSGAAAQGGYTF. Here the CDR3 DNA reads TGTGCCAGCAGCTCGGGAGCCGCTGCGCAGGGTGGCTACACCTTC. The chain links TRBV7-8 to TRBJ1-2; the D gene is possibly TRBD1 (5 bases). The germline V and J ends were trimmed by 4 bases and 7 bases, with 19 bases remaining between them. CDR1 and CDR2 from the germline V gene are SGHVS and FQNEAQ. The length of the CDR3 is 15 residues.

The rearrangement uses TRBV19 and TRBJ1-4; TRBD1 is a possible D gene (5 bases). Trimming removed 3 bases from V and 5 bases from J, with 10 bases in between. Per germline, CDR1 LNHDA and CDR2 SQIVND (reference sequence). This CDR3 is built from 14 residues. DNA for the CDR3: TGTGCCAGTAGTATCGGGGCGGCGAATGAAAAACTGTTTTTT. It codes for CASSIGAANEKLFF. The entire variable domain, with the rest obtained from reference TRBV19 and TRBJ1-4, is as follows: DGGITQSPKYLFRKEGQNVTLSCEQNLNHDAMYWYRQDPGQGLRLIYYSQIVNDFQKGDIAEGYSVSREKKESFPLTVTSAQKNPTAFYLCASSIGAANEKLFFGSGTQLSVL.

The V call is TRBV5-1, the J call TRBJ2-2; D unresolved. V was cut by 5 bases and J by 3 bases, with 8 bases left in between. The germline gives CDR1 SGHRS, CDR2 YFSETQ. The CDR3 runs to 13 residues. The CDR3 loop reads CASRPTDTGELFF. The CDR3 region has the DNA TGCGCCAGCAGGCCGACTGACACCGGGGAGCTGTTTTTT.

The chain employs TRBV18 and TRBJ1-1, with TRBD1 matching over 7 bases. The germline CDR1 and CDR2 sequences are KGHSH and LQKENI. This CDR3 spans 14 amino acids. Unmatched junction bases numbered 6, after V lost 3 bases and J lost 5 bases. The CDR3 protein is CASSPGEGATEAFF. CDR3 sequence (DNA): TGTGCCAGCTCACCCGGCGAGGGGGCAACTGAAGCTTTCTTT.

The chain couples TRBV4-3 to TRBJ2-3; possibly TRBD2 for D (5 bases). CDR3 length: 17 amino acids. Germline assignment: CDR1 LGHNA and CDR2 YSLEER. The V end lost 1 base, the J end lost 4 bases, and 18 bases lay between the germline ends. The CDR3 region has the DNA TGCGCCAGCAGCCAAGTCGGGCTAGCCGCAGAGGCAGATACGCAGTATTTT. Translated, it gives CASSQVGLAAEADTQYF.

This rearrangement joins TRBV18 to TRBJ2-7; D call uncertain. Trimming shortened V by 3 bases and J by 6 bases, and 15 bases separated the two germline ends. The CDR3 contains 14 residues. Germline CDR1 and CDR2: KGHSH and LQKENI. The CDR3 sequence: CASSPGSFAGEQYF. DNA for the CDR3: TGTGCCAGCTCACCCGGTTCGTTTGCAGGCGAGCAGTACTTC.

The chain couples TRBV11-2 to TRBJ1-1; no clear D gene. Trimming removed 5 bases at V and 0 bases at J, with 16 bases between. Germline CDR1 is SGHAT and CDR2 is FQNNGV. CDR3 length: 16 residues. CDR3 protein: CASSPTEVIMNTEAFF. DNA for the CDR3: TGTGCCAGCAGCCCCACCGAGGTGATAATGAACACTGAAGCTTTCTTT.

V usage is TRBV5-1 and J usage is TRBJ1-6, with 12 positions matching TRBD1. Per the germline V gene, CDR1 is SGHRS and CDR2 is YFSETQ. There are 16 residues in the CDR3. V shed 3 bases and J 9 bases; nucleotides not matched to a gene: 7. CDR3 in amino acids: CASSSDGTGGGSPLHF. CDR3 nucleotide sequence: TGCGCCAGCAGCTCTGACGGGACAGGGGGCGGTTCACCCCTCCACTTT. Drawing the rest from reference TRBV5-1 and TRBJ1-6, the complete variable domain is KAGVTQTPRYLIKTRGQQVTLSCSPISGHRSVSWYQQTPGQGLQFLFEYFSETQRNKGNFPGRFSGRQFSNSRSEMNVSTLELGDSALYLCASSSDGTGGGSPLHFGNGTRLTVT.

The chain employs TRBV7-2 and TRBJ2-2, with 7 positions matching TRBD1. From germline, CDR1 is SGHTA and CDR2 FQGNSA. V lost 6 bases to trimming and J lost 3 bases; unmatched junction nucleotides: 4. The CDR3 is made up of 14 amino acids. CDR3 protein: CASRRDSYTGELFF. The CDR3 DNA is TGTGCCAGCAGAAGGGACAGTTACACCGGGGAGCTGTTTTTT.

This chain's CDR3 is CASSQEASGSYEQYF. CDR3 bases: TGTGCCAGCAGCCAAGAGGCTAGCGGCTCCTACGAGCAGTACTTC. This rearrangement joins TRBV4-2 to TRBJ2-7, with 7 nucleotides matching TRBD2. The germline gives CDR1 LGHNA, CDR2 YNFKEQ. This CDR3 has 15 amino acids. The junction had 2 bases not matched to a gene; V was cut back by 0 bases and J by 0 bases.

This chain links TRBV28 with TRBJ2-7; 7 bases align to TRBD1. Germline V gene lookup returns CDR1 MDHEN and CDR2 SYDVKM. The CDR3 loop spans 13 amino acids. The junction had 6 bases not matched to a gene; V was cut back by 7 bases and J by 3 bases. The CDR3: CASTTGDSYEQYF. The CDR3 bases are TGTGCCAGCACCACAGGGGATAGCTACGAGCAGTACTTC.

The V call is TRBV19, the J call TRBJ1-2; perhaps TRBD1 as D (5 bases). V lost 0 bases and J lost 2, with 10 bases in between. The V gene's germline CDR1 is LNHDA and CDR2 SQIVND (reference sequence). The CDR3 loop spans 15 amino acids. CDR3 loop: CASSIDTGTNYGYTF. CDR3 in DNA: TGTGCCAGTAGTATAGATACGGGGACCAACTATGGCTACACCTTC.

The CDR3 nucleotides read TGTGCCAGCAGTTTTGGGACAGGGTGGACAGATACGCAGTATTTT. Translation gives CASSFGTGWTDTQYF. The chain carries TRBV27 and TRBJ2-3, with 9 bases matching TRBD1. The ends lost 3 bases at V and 3 bases at J; junction bases unmatched: 4. The CDR3 is 15 amino acids. CDR1 and CDR2 from the germline V gene are MNHEY and SMNVEV (reference sequence).

The DNA for the CDR3 is TGTGCCAGCAGCGCACAAGCAACCGGGCCCCAGCATTTT. It translates to CASSAQATGPQHF. J is TRBJ1-5 and V is TRBV7-2, with D unresolved. This CDR3 is built from 13 residues. V was trimmed by 5 bases and J by 9 bases, leaving 14 bases between them. Per germline, CDR1 SGHTA and CDR2 FQGNSA.

The chain recombines TRBV6-9 with TRBJ2-7, with 11 bases that match TRBD2. The CDR3 loop spans 16 amino acids. Germline assignment: CDR1 MNHGY and CDR2 SVAAGI. The trim removed 2 bases at V and 2 bases at J, leaving 5 bases unmatched. DNA of the CDR3: TGTGCCAGCAGTTATAGTCTAGCGGGGGGAACCTACGAGCAGTACTTC. Translated, it gives CASSYSLAGGTYEQYF.

The V call is TRBV19, the J call TRBJ2-1; D is perhaps TRBD2 (6 bases). V lost 5 bases, J lost 8 bases, and 10 bases lay in between. Germline assignment: CDR1 LNHDA and CDR2 SQIVND (reference sequence). CDR3 length: 12 amino acids. The CDR3 region has the DNA TGTGCCAGTAGTTCCGGCGGGGATGAGCAGTTCTTC. Residues: CASSSGGDEQFF.

As concerns this clone: Other DNA sequences within the sample encode an identical CDR3. The gene calls are TRBV3-1 (or the pseudogene TRBV3-2) and TRBJ2-5, with D tentatively TRBD1 or TRBD2 (5 bases each). V was trimmed by 3 bases and J by 1 base, leaving 6 bases between them. CDR3 length: 13 amino acids. From germline, CDR1 is LGHDT and CDR2 YNNKEL (reference sequence). CDR3 sequence (DNA): TGTGCCAGCAGCCAGGGACGCCAAGAGACCCAGTACTTC. It encodes CASSQGRQETQYF.

The chain couples TRBV3-1 (or the pseudogene TRBV3-2) to TRBJ1-2, with a tentative D call TRBD1 (5 bases). V lost 0 bases and J 4 bases, leaving 9 bases between the germline ends. There are 14 residues in the CDR3. CDR1 LGHDT and CDR2 YNNKEL come from the germline V gene (reference sequence). CDR3 residues: CASSQERGSYGYTF. In nucleotides, the CDR3 is TGTGCCAGCAGCCAAGAGCGGGGGAGCTATGGCTACACCTTC.

V gene TRBV6-2 or TRBV6-3 combines with J gene TRBJ1-2, with 12 bases that match TRBD1. There are 17 residues in the CDR3. J was trimmed by 3 bases and V by 6 bases; bases with no gene match: 11. Germline V lookup: CDR1 MNHEY, CDR2 SVGEGT. This CDR3 is CASSNSGQGARYYGYTF. CDR3 DNA sequence: TGTGCCAGCAGCAATTCGGGACAGGGGGCGCGGTACTATGGCTACACCTTC.